Listed below are T cell receptor beta chains from one sample, sequenced in a study of blood T cell repertoires in COVID-19. Clones were sequenced by immunoSEQ multiplex PCR, and TCRdb holds only the in-frame ones, with some missing. The sample lists 150,000 to 200,000 clones; around 80% were seen once. Sequencing used peripheral blood. The receptors originated from a man aged 65 to 85 with active or convalescent COVID-19. CDR3s include the opening cysteine and the closing phenylalanine or tryptophan. A D gene is named only where the DNA matches it firmly. Clone size, where shown, is once, few, many, or a class for clones that have expanded.

size,J,D,V,length,CDR3,DNA
-,TRBJ1-4,TRBD1,TRBV5-6,14,CASRLQGFDEKLFF,TGTGCCAGCAGATTACAGGGGTTTGATGAAAAACTGTTTTTT
-,TRBJ1-2,-,TRBV19,13,CASSIGEAYGYTF,TGTGCCAGTAGTATCGGGGAGGCCTATGGCTACACCTTC
-,TRBJ1-5,-,TRBV18,16,CASSLGQKYSNQPQHF,TGTGCCAGCTCCCTCGGACAGAAATATAGCAATCAGCCCCAGCATTTT
-,TRBJ1-4,-,TRBV2,12,CASAIMNEKLFF,TGTGCCAGCGCGATAATGAATGAAAAACTGTTTTTT
-,TRBJ2-1,TRBD2,TRBV5-1,14,CASGTSGGYNEQFF,TGCGCCAGCGGTACTAGCGGGGGGTACAATGAGCAGTTCTTC
once,TRBJ2-5,TRBD2,TRBV7-3,13,CASSSGLGETQYF,TGTGCCAGCAGCTCAGGACTAGGAGAGACCCAGTACTTC
-,TRBJ1-5,-,TRBV9,17,CASSPRKLQGFYQPQHF,TGTGCCAGCAGCCCACGTAAGTTACAGGGTTTTTATCAGCCCCAGCATTTT
-,TRBJ2-7,TRBD2,TRBV11-2,19,CASSLAGGPGGELNYEQYF,TGTGCCAGCAGCTTAGCTGGTGGGCCGGGGGGGGAACTAAACTACGAGCAGTACTTC
-,TRBJ1-1,-,TRBV9,15,CASSVTGLPASEAFF,TGTGCCAGCAGCGTTACGGGACTTCCGGCCAGTGAAGCTTTCTTT
-,TRBJ2-1,TRBD2,TRBV13,14,CASSLIAGAREQFF,TGTGCCAGCAGCTTAATAGCGGGGGCCCGTGAGCAGTTCTTC
-,TRBJ1-1,-,TRBV21-1,10,CARTKTGAFF,TGTGCCAGAACCAAGACGGGAGCTTTCTTT
-,TRBJ2-1,-,TRBV4-2,14,CASSQRQTINEQFF,TGTGCCAGCAGCCAGCGCCAGACAATCAATGAGCAGTTCTTC
-,TRBJ2-2,-,TRBV5-1,16,CASSQQGIGDTGELFF,TGCGCCAGCAGCCAGCAGGGTATTGGGGACACCGGGGAGCTGTTTTTT
once,TRBJ2-1,TRBD1,TRBV6-5,14,CASRITTGRNEQFF,TGTGCCAGCAGAATTACGACAGGGCGGAATGAGCAGTTCTTC
-,TRBJ2-7,-,TRBV18,14,CASSPGQDPYEQYF,TGTGCCAGCTCACCGGGGCAGGATCCCTACGAGCAGTACTTC
-,TRBJ2-3,TRBD1,TRBV4-3,15,CASSPRDRGPDTQYF,TGCGCCAGCAGCCCCCGGGACAGGGGGCCAGATACGCAGTATTTT
-,TRBJ1-2,-,TRBV12-3/TRBV12-4,13,CASSLTRAYGYTF,TGTGCCAGCAGTTTAACCAGGGCGTATGGCTACACCTTC